This T cell receptor beta chain is drawn from a study of T-cell reconstitution after alpha-beta-depleted transplantation in children. Overall study results and limits: After transplant, at about two months, alpha-beta T cells were reportedly derived from several hundred expanded graft clones. TCRbeta diversity was high at day 60 in some patients (a result of surviving recipient T cells and thymic progenitors). Hyperexpanded clones declined; after one year, newly produced T cells mostly supplied diversity.

Trimming left V 1 base short and J 6 bases short, with 16 bases between. Germline V gene sequence: CDR1 LNHNV, CDR2 YYDKDF (reference sequence). The CDR3 runs 16 residues. A library of TCRbeta sequences, prepared with unique molecular identifiers, was generated. One entry per CDR3 protein, called by TCRdb with MiXCR from the PCR reads. The data show 540,000 or so distinct CDR3 sequences, 23% seen once. Details on this clonotype: Its antigen is unknown.

The sample consisted of PBMCs, mostly from graft donor cells, taken 360 days after TCRalphabeta/CD19-depleted stem cell transplant. The chain is built from TRBV15 and TRBJ1-5; no firm D call. This receptor was identified in a boy younger than two who had a stem cell transplant for acute myeloid leukemia, so the T cells may come from the graft donor. CDR3 bases: TGTGCCACCAGCAGAGGACCCGCCCTGAAGAGTCAGCCCCAGCATTTT. This encodes CATSRGPALKSQPQHF. The whole variable domain, filled in from reference TRBV15 and TRBJ1-5, reads DAMVIQNPRYQVTQFGKPVTLSCSQTLNHNVMYWYQQKSSQAPKLLFHYYDKDFNNEADTPDNFQSRRPNTSFCFLDIRSPGLGDTAMYLCATSRGPALKSQPQHFGDGTRLSIL.